This T cell receptor beta chain stems from a study of CD8 T cells in Susac syndrome. About the study: Blood was drawn from patients with Susac syndrome. At that point, they were therapy-naive, on corticosteroids, or on intravenous immunoglobulin alone. Findings of the study overall: Clonal expansion was absent from the CD4+ T cell repertoires in Susac syndrome.

J gave up 7 bases and V 3 bases, and 14 bases lay outside the gene matches. CDR1 is LGHNA and CDR2 is YNFKEQ in the germline V gene. This CDR3 is built from 16 residues. Random-hexamer reverse transcription was applied to about 0.45 to 1 ug RNA. MiXCR, applied by TCRdb to the immunoSEQ multiplex PCR reads, yields one record per CDR3 protein. This sample carries about 170,000 distinct CDR3 sequences, about 96% of them seen once, and the ten largest clones take roughly 0.12%. This clonotype was detected once. Its antigen is still unknown. Sequencing targeted TCR beta in T cells from blood (CD8+ and CD4+).

The rearrangement links TRBV4-2 to TRBJ1-2; TRBD1 agrees at 7 bases. Sequencing was done on a sample of CD4+ T cells from PBMCs. The sequence came from a human donor with Susac syndrome. The CDR3 sequence: CASSHKGTGDMFGYTF. The CDR3 region has the DNA TGTGCCAGCAGCCACAAGGGCACAGGGGATATGTTTGGCTACACCTTC.